The following is a T cell receptor beta chain sequence with its context. Its cognate antigen is unknown. Treatment for all HIV-infected participants took place in the United States. V was pared by 4 bases and J by 9 bases, with 7 bases of the junction left unmatched. Germline CDR1 reads SGDLS; CDR2 reads YYNGEE. The CDR3 runs 15 residues. These data are taken from a study of long-term antiretroviral therapy in people with HIV. The study, taken as a whole, reports: Clones with expansion before ART led the repertoire at all time points.

The assay used was immunoSEQ (version v3.0), run at survey level. Profiling relied on immunoSEQ multiplex PCR, and the TCRdb table lists in-frame clones only, not all of them. This table has tens of thousands of clones, around nine tenths appearing once. This clonotype was sampled from a woman between 45 and 60 years old with HIV. The material was unsorted PBMCs, obtained 0.1 years before starting antiretroviral therapy. This rearrangement joins TRBV9 to TRBJ2-1; TRBD2 aligns across 13 bases. CDR3 residues: CASSQTSGGISEQFF. The CDR3 nucleotides read TGTGCCAGCAGCCAGACTAGCGGGGGGATCAGTGAGCAGTTCTTC.